Listed here are 6 T cell receptor beta chains from one sample, sequenced in a study of metastatic and nonmetastatic thyroid tumors. TCRdb reanalyzed the PCR reads with MiXCR. Altogether 72,000 or so clones are present, around 19% being singletons, with the ten largest covering over 10%. Until they underwent thyroid surgery, no patient had received any treatment. Sequencing was performed on blood. These receptors all come from a female donor with papillary thyroid cancer or a benign thyroid nodule (not recorded which). Some clones in this sample may be carry-over from other donors' samples.

This clone was found many times. The V call is TRBV20-1, the J call TRBJ2-7, with a possible D match to TRBD1 (6 bases). CDR3 length: 11 residues. The germline V gene encodes CDR1 DFQATT and CDR2 SNEGSKA (reference sequence). Trimming pared 5 bases from V and 5 bases from J, leaving 10 bases between. As DNA, the CDR3 is TGCAGTGCTTTCTACAGGGACGAGCAGTACTTC. Translating gives CSAFYRDEQYF.

Many counts were recorded for this clone. The chain combines TRBV10-2 with TRBJ1-2; a possible D gene is TRBD1 (5 bases). Germline lookup yields CDR1 WSHSY and CDR2 SAAADI. Trimming left V 0 bases short and J 4 bases short, with 12 bases between. The length of the CDR3 is 15 residues. CDR3 bases: TGCGCCAGCAGTGAGTCGACTCAGGGAGGCTATGGCTACACCTTC. Its protein product is CASSESTQGGYGYTF.

The sample holds many counts of this clone. V and J are TRBV2 and TRBJ1-1; D is uncertain. The V end lost 3 bases, the J end lost 5 bases, and 16 bases lay between the germline ends. The CDR3 runs 15 residues. The germline V gene has CDR1 SNHLY and CDR2 FYNNEI. The CDR3 here is CASSEYPGAWTEAFF. The CDR3 DNA is TGTGCCAGCAGTGAGTATCCGGGAGCATGGACTGAAGCTTTCTTT.

This clone was detected ten times or more. The chain carries TRBV28 and TRBJ1-1, with no clear D. This CDR3 region has 15 residues. Trimming removed 2 bases at V and 6 bases at J, with 16 bases between. Germline V CDR1 and CDR2: MDHEN, SYDVKM. The CDR3 is CASSLSSWVNAEAFF. In nucleotides, the CDR3 is TGTGCCAGCAGTTTAAGTTCGTGGGTTAACGCTGAAGCTTTCTTT.

The J gene is TRBJ1-1, the V gene TRBV20-1, with TRBD1 as a possible D gene (6 bases). The germline CDR1 and CDR2 sequences are DFQATT and SNEGSKA (reference sequence). CDR3 length: 16 residues. V lost 3 bases and J lost 2, with 19 bases in between. CDR3 coding DNA: TGCAGTGCTAGCAGAGACAGGCGGTACATTAACACTGAAGCTTTCTTT. This gives the protein CSASRDRRYINTEAFF.

This clone has ten or more counts. The chain recombines TRBV6-1 with TRBJ2-5, with D perhaps matching TRBD1 or TRBD2 (5 bases each). The CDR3 has 11 amino acids. CDR1 and CDR2 (germline): MNHNS, SASEGT. Between the trimmed V and J ends, which lost 4 bases and 5 bases, there was a span of 5 bases. DNA of the CDR3: TGTGCCAGCAGTGGGGGGGAGACCCAGTACTTC. Its protein product is CASSGGETQYF.